Reported below is one T cell receptor beta chain. Its antigen is not known. The sample comes from a study of regulatory T cells in long-lasting Graves disease. Study at large: Patients met the persistent Graves' disease definition after over 5 years of antithyroid drugs with positive TSH receptor antibodies.

Documented time point: persistent/refractory GD, antithyroid drugs over 5 years with positive TRAb. RNA extracted from PBMCs served as the sequencing template. Peripheral blood, Nine milliliters per patient, was collected in EDTA tubes. Germline assignment: CDR1 SGHVS and CDR2 FNYEAQ. CDR3 length: 15 residues. Between the trimmed V and J ends, which lost 5 bases and 0 bases, there was a span of 13 bases. With iRepertoire HTBI primers and Arm-PCR of CDR3 regions, TCR beta libraries were built. As handled by the study authors: Segment identification across samples yielded around 61 TRBV and more than twelve TRBJ segments. TCRdb re-called the multiplex PCR reads through MiXCR, storing one row per CDR3 protein. The V and J calls here are based on TCRdb, not the publication. The sample records over 450,000 distinct CDR3 sequences, under 25% being singletons. Points from the study as a whole: Favoring TRBV28, TRBJ1-2 and TRBJ2-5 was a feature seen in persistent disease.

The J gene is TRBJ1-1, the V gene TRBV7-6; the D is unclear. This material consisted of peripheral blood mononuclear cells (PBMCs), taken when the disease was refractory, from a patient treated with antithyroid drugs. The receptor was derived from a female donor with Graves disease. The CDR3 protein is CASSVKLDLNTEAFF. The CDR3 DNA sequence: TGTGCCAGCAGCGTCAAACTGGACCTGAACACTGAAGCTTTCTTT.